A selection of T cell receptor beta chains follows, all from one sample in a study of control samples from healthy donors and cancer patients. TCRdb's copy holds only in-frame clones and misses some; the assay was immunoSEQ multiplex PCR. This sample carries around 190,000 clones, with 2% to 2.5% going to the ten biggest clones. The material sequenced was blood. These receptors were obtained from a woman under 40 in good health. CDR3s include the opening cysteine and the closing phenylalanine or tryptophan. The order of the fields is J gene, D gene, V gene, CDR3 protein, CDR3 DNA. The D gene is left open where the match is weak.

TRBJ1-1 | - | TRBV30 | CAWVDYAEAFF | TGTGCCTGGGTTGACTACGCTGAAGCTTTCTTT
TRBJ2-7 | TRBD2 | TRBV5-8 | CASRLRGGPYEQYF | TGTGCCAGCAGGTTGAGGGGAGGGCCCTACGAGCAGTACTTC
TRBJ2-7 | - | TRBV10-3 | CAIGQAELTEQYF | TGTGCCATCGGGCAGGCGGAACTCACCGAGCAGTACTTC
TRBJ1-4 | - | TRBV19 | CARRGNRNNEKLFF | TGTGCCAGGAGAGGAAACAGGAATAATGAAAAACTGTTTTTT
TRBJ1-5 | - | TRBV21-1 | CASITNSSGLGNQPQHF | TGTGCCAGCATCACGAATAGCTCCGGCTTAGGAAATCAGCCCCAGCATTTT
TRBJ2-1 | TRBD1 | TRBV29-1 | CSVFSGGYDNEQFF | TGCAGCGTTTTTTCAGGGGGATACGACAATGAGCAGTTCTTC
TRBJ2-1 | - | TRBV7-3 | CASSRQNNEQFF | TGTGCCAGCAGCAGACAGAACAATGAGCAGTTCTTC
TRBJ1-2 | TRBD1 | TRBV28 | CASSGPGQGHYGYTF | TGTGCCAGCAGTGGTCCGGGACAGGGCCACTATGGCTACACCTTC
TRBJ1-2 | - | TRBV12-3/TRBV12-4 | CASTDRANYGYTF | TGTGCCAGCACGGACAGAGCTAACTATGGCTACACCTTC
TRBJ1-1 | TRBD1 | TRBV7-9 | CASSLGWDRNTEAFF | TGTGCCAGCAGCTTAGGATGGGACAGGAACACTGAAGCTTTCTTT
TRBJ2-5 | - | TRBV10-3 | CAISDQRAGETQYF | TGTGCCATCAGTGATCAGCGGGCCGGGGAGACCCAGTACTTC
TRBJ2-5 | - | TRBV6-1 | CASSEVGTMFWETQYF | TGTGCCAGCAGTGAAGTGGGAACAATGTTTTGGGAGACCCAGTACTTC
TRBJ1-2 | - | TRBV2 | CASSEQGWNYGYTF | TGTGCCAGCAGCGAACAGGGTTGGAACTATGGCTACACCTTC
TRBJ2-5 | TRBD2 | TRBV7-7 | CASSERVLAGGRPQETQYF | TGTGCTAGCAGCGAAAGAGTGCTAGCGGGGGGGCGTCCCCAAGAGACCCAGTACTTC
TRBJ2-7 | - | TRBV7-2 | CASSSQSTAYPPYEQYF | TGTGCCAGCAGCTCCCAATCAACAGCGTACCCACCCTACGAGCAGTACTTC